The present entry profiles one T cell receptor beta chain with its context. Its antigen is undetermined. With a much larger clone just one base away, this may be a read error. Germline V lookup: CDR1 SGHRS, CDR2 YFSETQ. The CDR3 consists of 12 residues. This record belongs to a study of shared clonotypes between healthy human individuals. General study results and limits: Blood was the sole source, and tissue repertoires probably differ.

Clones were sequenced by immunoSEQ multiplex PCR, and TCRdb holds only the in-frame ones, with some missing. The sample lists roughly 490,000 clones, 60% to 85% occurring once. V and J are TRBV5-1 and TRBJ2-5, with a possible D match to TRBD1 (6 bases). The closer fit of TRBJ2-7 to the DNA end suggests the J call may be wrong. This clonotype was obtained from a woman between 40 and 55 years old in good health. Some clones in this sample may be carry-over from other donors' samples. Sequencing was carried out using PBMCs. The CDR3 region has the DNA TGCGCCAGCCAGGGGAGCTCCTACGAGCAGTACTTC. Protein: CASQGSSYEQYF.